This entry lists 30 T cell receptor beta chains sequenced from one sample in a study of blood T cell repertoires in COVID-19. TCRdb's table, derived via immunoSEQ multiplex PCR, lists solely in-frame clones and lacks some. The repertoire holds 50,000 to 65,000 clones, with roughly 72% as singletons. Material for sequencing was peripheral blood. The receptor set was obtained from a woman aged 50 to 60 with active or convalescent COVID-19.

The chain employs TRBV19 and TRBJ2-1, with 11 bases matching TRBD2. Germline assignment: CDR1 LNHDA and CDR2 SQIVND (reference sequence). V lost 5 bases and J lost 7; bases outside the gene matches: 10. This CDR3 comprises 16 residues. CDR3 loop: CASSPGGLADPNEQFF. The CDR3 bases are TGTGCCAGTAGTCCCGGGGGACTAGCGGACCCAAATGAGCAGTTCTTC.

The chain links TRBV4-1 to TRBJ2-3; D is undetermined. V was shortened by 0 bases and J by 5 bases, with 9 bases between the two germline ends. In germline, CDR1 is MGHRA, CDR2 YSYEKL. CDR3 length equals 14 residues. This CDR3 is CASSQDPTLDTQYF. The CDR3, as DNA: TGCGCCAGCAGCCAAGATCCTACCTTAGATACGCAGTATTTT.

This clone was detected many times. The chain has TRBV5-1 and TRBJ2-7, with 11 bases that match TRBD2. Germline V gene lookup returns CDR1 SGHRS and CDR2 YFSETQ. V trimming: 7 bases; J trimming: 7 bases; junction bases outside the gene matches: 10. The CDR3 loop spans 14 amino acids. The CDR3 spells CASGGTSGVSEQYF. CDR3 sequence (DNA): TGCGCCAGCGGGGGGACTAGCGGCGTTAGTGAGCAGTACTTC.

The chain joins TRBV12-5 to TRBJ2-2; 11 bases fit TRBD2. V shed 5 bases and J 4 bases; nucleotides not matched to a gene: 12. The CDR3 length is 18 residues. Germline CDR1 reads LGHNT; CDR2 reads FRNRAP. CDR3 protein: CASGPPGSGRAGTGELFF. CDR3 nucleotide sequence: TGTGCTAGTGGTCCCCCGGGTAGCGGGAGGGCCGGCACCGGGGAGCTGTTTTTT.

Here the CDR3 DNA reads TGTGCCAGCAGCCCACCTAGGGCGGGCCAAGAGACCCAGTACTTC. Encoded protein: CASSPPRAGQETQYF. This chain connects TRBV7-9 to TRBJ2-5; a weak D match, TRBD2 (5 bases). The V gene lost 5 bases and the J gene lost 1 base, with 14 bases spanning the gap. The length of the CDR3 is 15 residues. Germline V gene sequence: CDR1 SEHNR, CDR2 FQNEAQ (reference sequence). Together with reference TRBV7-9 and TRBJ2-5, the CDR3 gives the full variable domain: DTGVSQNPRHKITKRGQNVTFRCDPISEHNRLYWYRQTLGQGPEFLTYFQNEAQLEKSRLLSDRFSAERPKGSFSTLEIQRTEQGDSAMYLCASSPPRAGQETQYFGPGTRLLVL.

The V and J genes are TRBV14 and TRBJ2-1; 11 positions match TRBD2. V was pared by 0 bases and J by 3 bases, with 7 bases of the junction left unmatched. Germline V gene sequence: CDR1 SGHDN, CDR2 FVKESK. The CDR3 is made up of 18 amino acids. The CDR3 bases are TGTGCCAGCAGCCAAGAGGGGACTAGCGGTTTGGACTACAATGAGCAGTTCTTC. It specifies CASSQEGTSGLDYNEQFF.

The chain employs TRBV7-9 and TRBJ2-2; D unresolved. CDR3 size: 15 residues. Germline V gene lookup returns CDR1 SEHNR and CDR2 FQNEAQ (reference sequence). V lost 1 base and J 2 bases, leaving 8 bases between the germline ends. The DNA of the CDR3 is TGTGCCAGCAGCTTAGGGGCTGTAAACACCGGGGAGCTGTTTTTT. As protein: CASSLGAVNTGELFF.

This clone was seen once. V usage is TRBV18 and J usage is TRBJ2-7; 10 bases line up with TRBD1. Trimming at V came to 3 bases and at J to 5 bases, leaving 4 bases not matched to a gene. Germline V lookup: CDR1 KGHSH, CDR2 LQKENI. The CDR3 is made up of 14 amino acids. CDR3 in DNA: TGTGCCAGCTCACCCGGGACAGGGGTCGACGAGCAGTACTTC. Translated: CASSPGTGVDEQYF.

The V gene is TRBV19, the J gene TRBJ2-5; D possibly corresponds to TRBD1 (6 bases). CDR1 LNHDA and CDR2 SQIVND come from the germline V gene (reference sequence). There are 14 residues in the CDR3. V was trimmed by 5 bases and J by 2 bases, leaving 12 bases between them. CDR3 protein: CASSSRTAQETQYF. The CDR3 nucleotides are TGTGCCAGTAGTTCCCGGACAGCGCAAGAGACCCAGTACTTC.

The chain combines TRBV2 with TRBJ2-7; 13 bases line up with TRBD2. This CDR3 spans 15 amino acids. Per germline, CDR1 SNHLY and CDR2 FYNNEI. V was clipped by 6 bases and J by 6 bases; unmatched bases: 8. The CDR3 DNA is TGTGCCAGCAGGGTTACTAGCGGGAGGGGATTCGAGCAGTACTTC. Amino acid sequence: CASRVTSGRGFEQYF.

V gene TRBV4-1 combines with J gene TRBJ2-5; the D gene is possibly TRBD2 (6 bases). CDR1 and CDR2 (germline): MGHRA, YSYEKL. The V end was cut by 0 bases, the J end by 7 bases, with 15 bases between. The CDR3 has 15 amino acids. The DNA of the CDR3 is TGCGCCAGCAGCCAAGAAAAAGTCCCCGGGGGGACCCAGTACTTC. This codes for CASSQEKVPGGTQYF.

This chain joins TRBV30 and TRBJ2-7; 7 bases fit TRBD1. Per the germline V gene, CDR1 is GTSNPN and CDR2 is SVGIG (reference sequence). V lost 3 bases, J lost 5 bases, and 13 bases stayed unmatched. The CDR3 totals 15 residues. CDR3 DNA sequence: TGTGCCTGGAGACCCCCGGACAGGATTGGCCACGAGCAGTACTTC. Amino acid sequence: CAWRPPDRIGHEQYF.

The chain joins TRBV5-1 to TRBJ2-5, with D unclear. Germline CDR1 SGHRS, CDR2 YFSETQ. The CDR3 has 14 amino acids. Between the trimmed V and J ends, which lost 1 base and 1 base, there was a span of 8 bases. The CDR3 region is CASSLRHFQETQYF. The DNA for the CDR3 is TGCGCCAGCAGCTTGAGACATTTCCAAGAGACCCAGTACTTC. The variable domain in full, with the rest retrieved from reference TRBV5-1 and TRBJ2-5, is KAGVTQTPRYLIKTRGQQVTLSCSPISGHRSVSWYQQTPGQGLQFLFEYFSETQRNKGNFPGRFSGRQFSNSRSEMNVSTLELGDSALYLCASSLRHFQETQYFGPGTRLLVL.

This clone was picked up one time. The J gene is TRBJ2-6, the V gene TRBV27; 10 positions match TRBD1. The CDR3 contains 17 residues. Germline CDR1 is MNHEY and CDR2 is SMNVEV (reference sequence). V shed 5 bases, J shed 0 bases, and the junction held 4 bases outside the gene matches. The CDR3 region is CASSGQGGLSGANVLTF. The CDR3, as DNA: TGTGCCAGCAGTGGACAGGGGGGCCTCTCTGGGGCCAACGTCCTGACTTTC.

This clone was observed once. The CDR3 DNA reads as TGTGCCAGTAGCGACAGCTCCTATAATTCACCCCTCCACTTT. It codes for CASSDSSYNSPLHF. The V and J genes are TRBV19 and TRBJ1-6, with D tentatively TRBD1 (5 bases). The CDR3 has 14 residues. Per germline, CDR1 LNHDA and CDR2 SQIVND (reference sequence). The V end was cut by 6 bases, the J end by 0 bases, with 6 bases between.

This clone was recorded only once. The chain uses TRBV27 and TRBJ2-7; 8 bases are a match to TRBD2. Germline V gene sequence: CDR1 MNHEY, CDR2 SMNVEV (reference sequence). Trimming took 6 bases from V and 1 from J; bases not matched to a gene: 2. The CDR3 consists of 13 residues. CDR3: CASRLAGSYEQYF. In DNA form, the CDR3 reads TGTGCCAGCAGGTTAGCGGGGTCCTACGAGCAGTACTTC.

This chain joins TRBV7-8 and TRBJ1-5; maybe TRBD1 (6 bases). This CDR3 is built from 15 residues. V was clipped by 6 bases and J by 0 bases, with 12 bases between them. Looked up from germline, CDR1 is SGHVS and CDR2 is FQNEAQ. CDR3 in DNA: TGTGCCAGCAGTCCCGGGACATTTAGCAATCAGCCCCAGCATTTT. Translation: CASSPGTFSNQPQHF.

The V call is TRBV9, the J call TRBJ1-2; 7 bases align to TRBD1. J gave up 4 bases and V 2 bases, and 8 bases lay outside the gene matches. In germline, CDR1 is SGDLS, CDR2 YYNGEE. The length of the CDR3 is 15 residues. The CDR3: CASSVSGTELYGYTF. The CDR3 nucleotides read TGTGCCAGCAGCGTCTCCGGGACAGAACTCTATGGCTACACCTTC.

The chain has TRBV7-9 and TRBJ2-5; D may be TRBD1 (6 bases). Germline V gene sequence: CDR1 SEHNR, CDR2 FQNEAQ (reference sequence). CDR3 length equals 14 residues. The ends were cut back, 1 base at V and 4 bases at J, with 10 bases in the middle. CDR3 sequence reads: CASSLGGLGETQYF. DNA for the CDR3: TGTGCCAGCAGCTTAGGGGGGCTTGGAGAGACCCAGTACTTC.

This sequence joins TRBV21-1 and TRBJ2-7; the listed D gene, TRBD2, was not tested against the DNA. TRBV21-1 is listed as a pseudogene. The CDR3 is made up of 15 amino acids. The CDR3 loop reads CASSKAQSVSYEQYF. DNA for the CDR3: TGTGCCAGCAGCAAAGCGCAGAGCGTCTCCTACGAGCAGTACTTC.

V is TRBV10-3 and J is TRBJ2-1; 14 bases fit TRBD2. The germline V gene has CDR1 ENHRY and CDR2 SYGVKD. The J segment lost 15 bases and the V segment lost 6 bases, leaving 16 bases of the junction unmatched. The CDR3 covers 16 residues. CDR3 in DNA: TGTGCCATCAGGGGGACTAGCGGGAGTCTCAGGTCACGGCCGTTCTTC. This sequence encodes CAIRGTSGSLRSRPFF.

This CDR3 is CASSLLAGAGTGELFF. CDR3 DNA sequence: TGTGCCAGCAGCTTATTAGCGGGAGCGGGCACCGGGGAGCTGTTTTTT. The genes are TRBV11-1 and TRBJ2-2; 9 bases are shared with TRBD2. Losses at the gene ends were 2 bases for V and 4 bases for J; bases not matched to a gene: 5. Per germline, CDR1 SGHAT and CDR2 FQDESV (reference sequence). This CDR3 region has 16 residues. Variable domain in full (rest from reference TRBV11-1 and TRBJ2-2): EAEVAQSPRYKITEKSQAVAFWCDPISGHATLYWYRQILGQGPELLVQFQDESVVDDSQLPKDRFSAERLKGVDSTLKIQPAELGDSAMYLCASSLLAGAGTGELFFGEGSRLTVL.

V and J are TRBV12-5 and TRBJ1-1, with a weak D call TRBD1 (5 bases). V was trimmed by 3 bases and J by 4 bases, leaving 12 bases between them. CDR1 and CDR2 (germline): LGHNT, FRNRAP. The CDR3 has 14 residues. This CDR3 reads CASGLTSGGTEAFF. The CDR3 DNA sequence: TGTGCTAGTGGTTTAACTTCGGGGGGCACTGAAGCTTTCTTT.

The rearrangement joins TRBV5-1 to TRBJ1-4, with 7 bases fitting TRBD1. Germline V gene data show CDR1 as SGHRS and CDR2 as YFSETQ. Trimming cost V 4 bases and J 8 bases; bases outside gene matches: 11. This CDR3 is built from 15 residues. The CDR3 region has the DNA TGCGCCAGCAGCCTACTCACAGGGGCGGGGGAAAAACTGTTTTTT. Translation: CASSLLTGAGEKLFF. Full variable domain (rest looked up from reference TRBV5-1 and TRBJ1-4): KAGVTQTPRYLIKTRGQQVTLSCSPISGHRSVSWYQQTPGQGLQFLFEYFSETQRNKGNFPGRFSGRQFSNSRSEMNVSTLELGDSALYLCASSLLTGAGEKLFFGSGTQLSVL.

DNA for the CDR3: TGTGCCAGCAGCTTGGGACTAGCGGGAGTGGGAAATGCGAACACCGGGGAGCTGTTTTTT. This translates into CASSLGLAGVGNANTGELFF. The J gene is TRBJ2-2, the V gene TRBV5-4; 12 bases align to TRBD2. This CDR3 has 20 amino acids. The V gene end was trimmed by 0 bases and the J gene end by 0 bases; junction bases not matched to a gene: 9. The germline CDR1 and CDR2 sequences are SGHNT and YYREEE (reference sequence).

V and J are TRBV11-3 and TRBJ2-1; 9 bases match TRBD2. The germline V gene has CDR1 SGHNT and CDR2 YENEEA. V shed 2 bases, J shed 6 bases, and the junction held 2 bases outside the gene matches. CDR3 length equals 14 residues. CDR3 DNA: TGTGCCAGCAGCTTAACAGCGGGAGGCAATGAGCAGTTCTTC. It yields the protein CASSLTAGGNEQFF.

A few counts support this clone. V usage is TRBV19 and J usage is TRBJ2-3; a possible D gene is TRBD2 (5 bases). Germline assignment: CDR1 LNHDA and CDR2 SQIVND (reference sequence). V shed 3 bases and J shed 4 bases, with 11 bases lying between them. There are 14 residues in the CDR3. CDR3 region: CASSILRDSDTQYF. For the CDR3, the DNA is TGTGCCAGTAGTATCTTGAGGGATTCAGATACGCAGTATTTT.

The chain joins TRBV12-5 to TRBJ2-7, with D unclear. V lost 1 base and J 5 bases, leaving 12 bases between the germline ends. The CDR3 has 14 residues. The germline CDR1 and CDR2 sequences are LGHNT and FRNRAP. CDR3 in amino acids: CASGLGRESDEQYF. The CDR3 DNA reads TGTGCTAGTGGTTTGGGTAGAGAGTCCGACGAGCAGTACTTC.

This chain joins TRBV11-2 and TRBJ2-2, with 12 bases that match TRBD2. CDR3 size: 15 residues. The V and J ends lost 3 bases and 5 bases, in that order; junction bases with no gene match: 1. CDR1 SGHAT and CDR2 FQNNGV come from the germline V gene. The CDR3 DNA follows: TGTGCCAGCAGCTTCGGGACTAGCGGGACCGGGGAGCTGTTTTTT. This gives the protein CASSFGTSGTGELFF.

This sequence joins TRBV5-1 and TRBJ1-1; 8 bases are shared with TRBD1. The CDR3 contains 14 residues. V shed 4 bases and J 5 bases; nucleotides not matched to a gene: 7. CDR1 and CDR2 from the germline V gene are SGHRS and YFSETQ. CDR3 DNA: TGCGCCAGCAGCGGGGGACAGGCGGGAACTGAAGCTTTCTTT. Translation gives CASSGGQAGTEAFF.